This T cell receptor beta chain was sequenced in a study of cytomegalovirus exposure and HLA in healthy donors. At the level of the study: HLA-typed donors were the source of approximately 85 million unique TCRs, which an early data release held.

Deletions cut 0 bases from V and 3 bases from J, with 11 bases between. The CDR3 is made up of 15 amino acids. Germline V gene lookup returns CDR1 SGHTA and CDR2 FQGNSA. Healthy donors of bone marrow made up the group. This clone was recorded a few times. Its antigen is currently unknown. 60 Vbeta and 13 Jbeta primers were used in PCR. Repertoires were generated with immunoSEQ multiplex PCR, while TCRdb's copy carries only in-frame clones and drops some. The profile shows around 140,000 clones, around 80% of them singletons. Findings and caveats of the study: Presence/absence analyses rested on an assumption that sequencing depth was roughly uniform across donors. Overall, around 150 TCR beta chains were annotated as cytomegalovirus-associated.

Material for sequencing was PBMCs. The genes are TRBV7-2 and TRBJ1-2, with D possibly matching TRBD1 (6 bases). This clonotype originated in a female donor in good health and CMV-seronegative. The CDR3 here is CASSLAPNRDYGYTF. DNA for the CDR3: TGTGCCAGCAGCTTAGCGCCTAACAGGGACTATGGCTACACCTTC. Filled out from reference TRBV7-2 and TRBJ1-2, the complete variable domain reads GAGVSQSPSNKVTEKGKDVELRCDPISGHTALYWYRQSLGQGLEFLIYFQGNSAPDKSGLPSDRFSAERTGGSVSTLTIQRTQQEDSAVYLCASSLAPNRDYGYTFGSGTRLTVV.